Listed below are T cell receptor beta chains from one sample, sequenced in a study of Graves' ophthalmopathy and Graves' hyperthyroidism. TCRdb reprocessed the multiplex PCR reads with MiXCR, giving one entry per CDR3 protein. The table shows some 160,000 distinct CDR3 sequences, with roughly 36% occurring only once. The sequenced sample consisted of peripheral blood. These TCRs come from a man aged 25 to 40 with Graves' ophthalmopathy. Both conserved end residues are part of each CDR3. A D gene is named only where the DNA matches it firmly. Clone size is stated in some rows and not others, as once, few, many or a class when expanded.

d_call,j_call,v_call,clone_size,cdr3_aa,cdr3_nt
TRBD1,TRBJ2-2,TRBV12-3/TRBV12-4,.,CASKGATGGTGELFF,TGTGCCAGCAAAGGGGCGACAGGGGGAACCGGGGAGCTGTTTTTT
.,TRBJ1-1,TRBV10-3,many,CAISERGRNTEAFF,TGTGCCATCAGTGAGCGGGGACGGAACACTGAAGCTTTCTTT
TRBD1,TRBJ1-6,TRBV11-3,many,CASSAGTGAGSPLHF,TGTGCCAGCAGCGCCGGGACAGGGGCTGGTTCACCCCTCCACTTT
.,TRBJ2-7,TRBV2,.,CASNKPRDSASTYEQYF,TGTGCCAGCAATAAACCACGGGACTCCGCGTCAACCTACGAGCAGTACTTC
.,TRBJ1-1,TRBV28,many,CASSLSGEAFF,TGTGCCAGCAGTTTATCCGGTGAAGCTTTCTTT
TRBD2,TRBJ2-2,TRBV11-3,many,CASRSVLAGTNTGELFF,TGTGCCAGCAGATCGGTTCTAGCGGGCACGAACACCGGGGAGCTGTTTTTT
TRBD1,TRBJ2-5,TRBV29-1,many,CSVTRQGGTQYF,TGCAGCGTTACCCGACAGGGGGGGACCCAGTACTTC
TRBD1,TRBJ1-2,TRBV6-1,few,CASSPEGALLYGYTF,TGTGCCAGCAGTCCGGAGGGGGCGTTACTCTATGGCTACACCTTC
.,TRBJ2-5,TRBV20-1,many,CSATDQETQYF,TGCAGTGCTACAGACCAAGAGACCCAGTACTTC
.,TRBJ1-5,TRBV5-1,many,CASSLSRDQPQHF,TGCGCCAGCAGCTTGTCCCGCGATCAGCCCCAGCATTTT
.,TRBJ1-2,TRBV20-1,many,CSKKLIRDLGGYGYTF,TGCAGTAAGAAGTTAATCCGGGACCTGGGGGGCTATGGCTACACCTTC
.,TRBJ1-1,TRBV6-1,few,CAAERRGQNTEAFF,TGTGCCGCCGAGCGGCGCGGTCAGAACACTGAAGCTTTCTTT
TRBD1,TRBJ2-7,TRBV7-2,.,CASSSDRDSYEQYF,TGTGCCAGCAGCTCGGACAGGGACTCCTACGAGCAGTACTTC
TRBD1,TRBJ2-3,TRBV6-2/TRBV6-3,.,CASSRQGTQYF,TGTGCCAGCAGTCGACAGGGGACGCAGTATTTT
TRBD2,TRBJ2-1,TRBV28,many,CASSLIRLAVNNEQFF,TGTGCCAGCAGCCTCATAAGACTAGCGGTGAACAATGAGCAGTTCTTC
.,TRBJ1-1,TRBV6-1,many,CASSEGIMDTEAFF,TGTGCCAGCAGTGAGGGCATAATGGACACTGAAGCTTTCTTT
.,TRBJ2-7,TRBV6-2/TRBV6-3,.,CASSTGGAEDEQYF,TGTGCCAGCAGTACCGGGGGAGCTGAGGACGAGCAGTACTTC
.,TRBJ2-5,TRBV20-1,.,CSARSPLVETQYF,TGCAGTGCTAGATCCCCGCTAGTGGAGACCCAGTACTTC
TRBD1,TRBJ1-1,TRBV5-1,many,CASRRDRRLTLNTEAFF,TGCGCCAGCAGGAGGGACAGGCGCTTGACATTGAACACTGAAGCTTTCTTT
.,TRBJ2-7,TRBV12-3/TRBV12-4,.,CASSLRTVEQYF,TGTGCCAGCAGTTTAAGGACAGTCGAGCAGTACTTC
TRBD2,TRBJ2-5,TRBV20-1,many,CSARDVGGLAGGREETQYF,TGCAGTGCTAGAGATGTGGGTGGACTAGCGGGAGGAAGGGAGGAGACCCAGTACTTC
.,TRBJ2-7,TRBV5-8,many,CASSLLGLALGEQYF,TGTGCCAGCAGCCTCTTAGGACTTGCCCTAGGCGAGCAGTACTTC
TRBD2,TRBJ2-7,TRBV27,.,CASSQLAGRTYEQYF,TGTGCCAGCAGTCAACTAGCGGGACGTACCTACGAGCAGTACTTC